The 15 T cell receptor beta chains below all came from one sample that was sequenced in a study of cytomegalovirus exposure and HLA in healthy donors. Use of 60 Vbeta and 13 Jbeta primers characterized the PCR. Generated by immunoSEQ multiplex PCR, the TCRdb table keeps only in-frame clones and is missing some. The data contain about 52,000 clones, 65% to 80% of them seen just once; the ten biggest clones take up around 8.4%. The material sequenced was PBMCs. The receptors were gathered from a woman aged 45-65 years in good health and CMV-seronegative.

This clone was detected once. The chain recombines TRBV18 with TRBJ1-2; the D is unclear. The germline V gene has CDR1 KGHSH and CDR2 LQKENI. V lost 3 bases and J lost 3, with 14 bases in between. The CDR3 has 15 residues. CDR3 DNA: TGTGCCAGCTCACCCTCGGGAGGGTCGGACTATGGCTACACCTTC. This encodes CASSPSGGSDYGYTF. Looking up the rest from reference TRBV18 and TRBJ1-2 gives the full variable domain: NAGVMQNPRHLVRRRGQEARLRCSPMKGHSHVYWYRQLPEEGLKFMVYLQKENIIDESGMPKERFSAEFPKEGPSILRIQQVVRGDSAAYFCASSPSGGSDYGYTFGSGTRLTVV.

This clone appeared once. V is TRBV5-8 and J is TRBJ1-5; 7 bases match TRBD1. The germline V gene has CDR1 SGHTS and CDR2 YDEGEE. This CDR3 spans 18 amino acids. Unmatched junction bases numbered 11, after V lost 2 bases and J lost 0 bases. Written as DNA, the CDR3 is TGTGCCAGCAGCTTTCCCCCAGGGACAGTAATTAGCAATCAGCCCCAGCATTTT. Its protein product is CASSFPPGTVISNQPQHF.

CDR3 in DNA: TGCGCCAGCAGCCTAGTCAAGGGGGGCACAGATACGCAGTATTTT. Protein: CASSLVKGGTDTQYF. J is TRBJ2-3 and V is TRBV4-3; TRBD1 is a possible D gene (6 bases). CDR3 length: 15 amino acids. Trimming removed 4 bases at V and 1 base at J, with 12 bases between. CDR1 LGHNA and CDR2 YSLEER come from the germline V gene.

On this clone: Distinct nucleotide sequences in the sample also encode this CDR3. V gene TRBV5-1 combines with J gene TRBJ2-3, with D tentatively TRBD1 (5 bases). The V end was cut by 4 bases, the J end by 1 base, with 10 bases between. Germline lookup yields CDR1 SGHRS and CDR2 YFSETQ. The length of the CDR3 is 14 residues. CDR3: CASSPGQGTDTQYF. The CDR3 nucleotides are TGCGCCAGCAGCCCCGGACAAGGCACAGATACGCAGTATTTT.

This chain joins TRBV5-1 and TRBJ2-7; D might be TRBD1 (8 bases). V was clipped by 3 bases and J by 5 bases, with 18 bases between them. CDR1 is SGHRS, CDR2 YFSETQ, per germline. This CDR3 region has 15 residues. The CDR3 spells CASSSGGQGGDEQYF. The CDR3 DNA reads TGCGCCAGCAGCTCCGGAGGACAGGGAGGGGACGAGCAGTACTTC.

This clone is medium-sized. The genes are TRBV7-9 and TRBJ1-2, with 8 bases identical to TRBD1. The CDR3 covers 15 residues. J lost 5 bases, V lost 5 bases, and 10 bases had no gene match. The germline V gene has CDR1 SEHNR and CDR2 FQNEAQ (reference sequence). CDR3 residues: CASSAEGQENYGYTF. In DNA, the CDR3 is TGTGCCAGCAGCGCCGAGGGACAGGAAAATTATGGCTACACCTTC.

The chain is built from TRBV7-9 and TRBJ1-3, with a tentative D call TRBD1 (6 bases). The germline V gene encodes CDR1 SEHNR and CDR2 FQNEAQ (reference sequence). The V end lost 4 bases, the J end lost 1 base, and 11 bases lay between the germline ends. The CDR3 is 15 amino acids. CDR3 loop: CASSSSGVSGNTIYF. CDR3 bases: TGTGCCAGCAGCTCCTCAGGGGTTTCTGGAAACACCATATATTTT. The variable domain in full, with the rest retrieved from reference TRBV7-9 and TRBJ1-3, is DTGVSQNPRHKITKRGQNVTFRCDPISEHNRLYWYRQTLGQGPEFLTYFQNEAQLEKSRLLSDRFSAERPKGSFSTLEIQRTEQGDSAMYLCASSSSGVSGNTIYFGEGSWLTVV.

V and J are TRBV5-1 and TRBJ2-2; D gene ambiguous. CDR1 is SGHRS, CDR2 YFSETQ, per germline. V was shortened by 2 bases and J by 2 bases, with 7 bases between the two germline ends. This CDR3 comprises 14 residues. The CDR3 sequence: CASSFTINTGELFF. Here the CDR3 DNA reads TGCGCCAGCAGCTTCACAATAAACACCGGGGAGCTGTTTTTT.

The rearrangement links TRBV27 to TRBJ2-3, with D maybe TRBD2 (5 bases). Germline lookup yields CDR1 MNHEY and CDR2 SMNVEV (reference sequence). Deletions cut 4 bases from V and 4 bases from J, with 12 bases between. The CDR3 contains 14 residues. The DNA for the CDR3 is TGTGCCAGCAGTTCCCCGAGCGGCGCAGATACGCAGTATTTT. Its translation is CASSSPSGADTQYF.

V and J are TRBV30 and TRBJ1-6, with D unresolved. Per the germline V gene, CDR1 is GTSNPN and CDR2 is SVGIG (reference sequence). The CDR3 totals 13 residues. Trimming stripped 2 bases from V and 11 bases from J, with 13 bases between. The CDR3 DNA follows: TGTGCCTGGAGTTTAACGACCGGGACACCCCTCCACTTT. Protein product: CAWSLTTGTPLHF.

The chain couples TRBV7-9 to TRBJ1-5; no definite D call. V lost 1 base, J lost 7 bases, and 8 bases lay in between. Germline V lookup: CDR1 SEHNR, CDR2 FQNEAQ (reference sequence). The CDR3 length is 13 residues. The CDR3 sequence is CASSLEGGQPQHF. The DNA for the CDR3 is TGTGCCAGCAGCTTAGAGGGAGGGCAGCCCCAGCATTTT.

The chain is built from TRBV19 and TRBJ2-3, with D perhaps TRBD1 (5 bases). This CDR3 is built from 16 residues. The ends were cut back, 1 base at V and 4 bases at J, with 15 bases in the middle. Per the germline V gene, CDR1 is LNHDA and CDR2 is SQIVND (reference sequence). CDR3 amino acids: CASSIGAGLSPDTQYF. The DNA for the CDR3 is TGTGCCAGTAGTATAGGGGCAGGGTTAAGCCCAGATACGCAGTATTTT. Full variable domain (rest looked up from reference TRBV19 and TRBJ2-3): DGGITQSPKYLFRKEGQNVTLSCEQNLNHDAMYWYRQDPGQGLRLIYYSQIVNDFQKGDIAEGYSVSREKKESFPLTVTSAQKNPTAFYLCASSIGAGLSPDTQYFGPGTRLTVL.

This clone was counted between two and nine times. This chain uses TRBV9 with TRBJ1-6; no clear D. Deletions cut 3 bases from V and 6 bases from J, with 13 bases between. CDR1 is SGDLS and CDR2 is YYNGEE in the germline V gene. This CDR3 comprises 15 residues. CDR3 sequence reads: CASSGLFGFNSPLHF. Here the CDR3 DNA reads TGTGCCAGCAGCGGACTTTTCGGGTTTAATTCACCCCTCCACTTT.

This chain links TRBV2 with TRBJ1-1; possible D gene TRBD1, 5 bases. V lost 0 bases, J lost 1 base, and 15 bases lay in between. The germline V gene has CDR1 SNHLY and CDR2 FYNNEI. CDR3 length: 17 residues. The CDR3 sequence: CASSEALRAGPNTEAFF. The DNA of the CDR3 is TGTGCCAGCAGTGAAGCGCTTCGGGCAGGGCCGAACACTGAAGCTTTCTTT.

This sequence joins TRBV6-6 and TRBJ2-2, with 12 bases fitting TRBD2. This CDR3 contains 16 residues. Germline CDR1 reads MNHNY; CDR2 reads SVGAGI (reference sequence). V lost 6 bases to trimming and J lost 5 bases; unmatched junction nucleotides: 7. Written as DNA, the CDR3 is TGTGCCAGCAGCTCCCGACTAGCGGGGGATACCGGGGAGCTGTTTTTT. The encoded protein is CASSSRLAGDTGELFF.